This TCR beta chain came from a study of T-cell reconstitution after alpha-beta-depleted transplantation in children. Overall study findings and caveats: The main origin of T-cell counts and diversity one year after transplant was newly produced T cells.

This sample's TCRbeta library carried unique molecular identifier barcodes. TCRdb used MiXCR to reprocess the PCR reads, holding one entry per CDR3 protein. This sample carries almost 600,000 distinct CDR3 sequences, around 27% of them seen once, and the ten largest clones take around 36%. The germline CDR1 and CDR2 sequences are SEHNR and FQNEAQ (reference sequence). This CDR3 is 15 amino acids long. V gave up 3 bases and J gave up 7 bases; unmatched junction bases: 7. This clonotype was detected only a few times. Antigen specificity is unknown. The material was PBMCs, obtained before TCRalphabeta/CD19-depleted stem cell transplant. The sequence was obtained from a boy under two years old with Wiskott-Aldrich syndrome, due to receive a stem cell transplant. The chain couples TRBV7-9 to TRBJ2-1; 9 bases agree with TRBD2. CDR3 DNA: TGTGCCAGCAGCTTTCTAGCGGGAAGTAAGAATGAGCAGTTCTTC. This sequence encodes CASSFLAGSKNEQFF.